These 13 T cell receptor beta chains originate from one sample sequenced in a study of spatial heterogeneity in lung cancer. TCRdb itself ran the 5' RACE reads through MiXCR, one entry per CDR3 protein. The data hold more than 95,000 distinct CDR3 sequences, with 12% observed a single time. Documented time point: blood at routine non-recurrence follow-up after resection. From tumor, nontumor lung or frozen PBMC, whole RNA was taken unsorted for sequencing. The specimen comprised PBMCs, sampled at follow-up. The receptor set was obtained from a male donor with early-stage non-small cell lung cancer.

DNA for the CDR3: TGCGCCAGCAGCCGGGGAGACTACAATGAGCAGTTCTTC. The encoded protein is CASSRGDYNEQFF. This chain joins TRBV5-1 and TRBJ2-1, with D possibly matching TRBD2 (5 bases). Germline V gene sequence: CDR1 SGHRS, CDR2 YFSETQ. The CDR3 sequence is 13 residues long. Trimming left V 4 bases short and J 3 bases short, with 8 bases between.

This clonotype was counted a few times. This sequence joins TRBV27 and TRBJ1-6; D is unresolved. Germline loops: CDR1 MNHEY, CDR2 SMNVEV (reference sequence). The CDR3 extends over 15 amino acids. Trimming removed 5 bases at V and 9 bases at J, with 17 bases between. The CDR3 region has the DNA TGTGCCAGCAGTCCTTCTACGCCTACCAGTTCACCCCTCCACTTT. This sequence encodes CASSPSTPTSSPLHF.

This clonotype was counted between two and nine times. This sequence joins TRBV27 and TRBJ1-3; 7 nucleotides agree with TRBD1. The V and J ends lost 10 bases and 2 bases, in that order; junction bases with no gene match: 8. The CDR3 covers 14 residues. The germline V gene encodes CDR1 MNHEY and CDR2 SMNVEV (reference sequence). The CDR3 sequence is CAIHDRETGNTIYF. The DNA for the CDR3 is TGTGCCATCCATGACAGGGAGACTGGAAACACCATATATTTT.

The chain carries TRBV9 and TRBJ2-2; perhaps TRBD1 as D (5 bases). CDR1 and CDR2 (germline): SGDLS, YYNGEE. The V end lost 0 bases, the J end lost 8 bases, and 14 bases lay between the germline ends. The CDR3 runs to 15 residues. DNA of the CDR3: TGTGCCAGCAGCGTAGCAGGGTACGGTAGAGGGGAGCTGTTTTTT. It specifies CASSVAGYGRGELFF.

This clonotype was seen repeatedly, ten times or more. The chain links TRBV5-1 to TRBJ2-7; TRBD2 might be the D (6 bases). Germline V gene lookup returns CDR1 SGHRS and CDR2 YFSETQ. Trimming removed 3 bases at V and 7 bases at J, with 17 bases between. This CDR3 region has 14 residues. CDR3 sequence (DNA): TGCGCCAGCAGCTCGGGACTGCCCCCGAGGGAGCAGTACTTC. It encodes CASSSGLPPREQYF.

V gene TRBV7-9 combines with J gene TRBJ1-6; D may be TRBD1 (6 bases). The CDR3 spans 13 residues. The germline V gene has CDR1 SEHNR and CDR2 FQNEAQ (reference sequence). With 6 bases removed from V and 6 bases from J, the gap between germline ends came to 9 bases. The CDR3 DNA is TGTGCCAGCAGACAGGGTCTTAATTCACCCCTCCACTTT. Translating gives CASRQGLNSPLHF.

This clonotype showed up just a few times. DNA of the CDR3: TGTGCCACCAGTGACCGACTAGCGGGGTACTCCTACAATGAGCAGTTCTTC. The encoded protein is CATSDRLAGYSYNEQFF. The gene calls are TRBV24-1 and TRBJ2-1, with 11 bases aligning to TRBD2. Germline lookup yields CDR1 KGHDR and CDR2 SFDVKD. Germline trimming cut 4 bases from V and 0 bases from J; bases unmatched to any gene: 4. The CDR3 totals 17 residues.

The chain couples TRBV23-1 to TRBJ2-1; D is perhaps TRBD2 (6 bases). TRBV23-1 is labeled an ORF, and its function is uncertain. Trimming took 4 bases from V and 0 from J, leaving 10 bases between them. The CDR3 length is 15 residues. Written as DNA, the CDR3 is TGCGCCAGCAGTCCACCGGGACTCTCCTACAATGAGCAGTTCTTC. As protein: CASSPPGLSYNEQFF.

A few counts support this clonotype. This chain joins TRBV4-2 and TRBJ2-5; D call uncertain. The CDR3 is 14 amino acids. Per germline, CDR1 LGHNA and CDR2 YNFKEQ. V was shortened by 4 bases and J by 7 bases, with 16 bases between the two germline ends. The CDR3 protein is CASSPLLREPTQYF. The CDR3, as DNA: TGTGCCAGCAGCCCCCTCCTCAGAGAACCGACCCAGTACTTC.

This clonotype appeared a few times. The chain has TRBV20-1 and TRBJ2-1, with D tentatively TRBD2 (5 bases). The CDR3 is 13 amino acids. Germline assignment: CDR1 DFQATT and CDR2 SNEGSKA (reference sequence). V was cut by 3 bases and J by 5 bases, with 11 bases left in between. CDR3 in DNA: TGCAGTGCTAGGGTACCGGGAAACAATGAGCAGTTCTTC. This encodes CSARVPGNNEQFF.

The rearrangement joins TRBV20-1 to TRBJ1-5, with a possible D match to TRBD1 (6 bases). The germline V and J ends were trimmed by 5 bases and 1 base, with 15 bases remaining between them. The CDR3 length is 15 residues. CDR1 and CDR2 from the germline V gene are DFQATT and SNEGSKA (reference sequence). CDR3 sequence: CSAAGGSQSNQPQHF. In nucleotides, the CDR3 is TGCAGTGCTGCCGGGGGCTCTCAGAGCAATCAGCCCCAGCATTTT.

This clonotype occurred a few times. The V and J genes are TRBV4-1 and TRBJ2-4; D not resolved. Germline CDR1 reads MGHRA; CDR2 reads YSYEKL. The CDR3 length is 18 residues. Between the trimmed V and J ends, which lost 1 base and 1 base, there was a span of 17 bases. CDR3 amino acids: CASSQGPTLRSAKNIQYF. The CDR3 DNA is TGCGCCAGCAGCCAAGGTCCGACGCTTAGATCCGCCAAAAACATTCAGTACTTC.

The V and J genes are TRBV24-1 and TRBJ2-5; 11 bases are shared with TRBD2. The CDR3 is 15 residues long. V lost 4 bases to trimming and J lost 4 bases; unmatched junction nucleotides: 4. Germline V lookup: CDR1 KGHDR, CDR2 SFDVKD. CDR3 DNA: TGTGCCACCAGTGACCCGGGGACTAGCGGAGAGACCCAGTACTTC. Encoded protein: CATSDPGTSGETQYF.